Listed below are T cell receptor beta chains from one sample, sequenced in a study of cytomegalovirus exposure and HLA in healthy donors. Sequenced by immunoSEQ multiplex PCR; TCRdb stores in-frame clones only, minus some. Of tens of thousands of clones listed, around three fifths are singletons. Sequencing input: PBMCs. These receptors were taken from a middle-aged woman in good health and CMV-seropositive. Each CDR3 is given with its conserved first and last residue. Some rows mark clone size as missing; the rest say once, few, many or name a class of expanded clone.

>TRBV15|TRBJ1-1|.
CATSRGDTGYTEAFF
>TRBV9|TRBJ2-3|once
CASSVVGESTDTQYF
>TRBV5-1|TRBJ1-1|.
CASSLGGDTSNTEAFF
>TRBV14|TRBJ2-3|.
CASSLSGRADTQYF
>TRBV30|TRBJ1-2|.
CAWSSTGGGYGYTF
>TRBV4-3|TRBJ2-1|.
CASSQDLTRGLAGGDEQFF
>TRBV5-4|TRBJ2-2|.
CASSSSGNTGELFF
>TRBV7-9|TRBJ2-1|.
CASSLAGSGRLREQFF
>TRBV5-1|TRBJ2-5|few
CASSPSSTQETQYF
>TRBV7-9|TRBJ2-3|.
CASSMGLAVFTDTQYF
>TRBV28|TRBJ1-2|.
CASSFRGTGDGYTF
>TRBV5-1|TRBJ1-4|.
CASRLTGTVNEKLFF
>TRBV7-3|TRBJ2-2|few
CASSLKGDPVAGGTGELFF
>TRBV19|TRBJ2-5|.
CASSGGTETQYF
>TRBV28|TRBJ2-6|few
CASRTSGAGANVLTF
>TRBV6-4|TRBJ2-1|.
CASSAQQGMDEQFF
>TRBV4-2|TRBJ2-3|.
CASSQLGGTSGTDTQYF
>TRBV6-1|TRBJ1-2|.
CASSEWGTGAGYTF
>TRBV7-6|TRBJ2-1|.
CASSGTSGGGSYNEQFF
>TRBV7-2|TRBJ1-1|.
CASSLQGAEAFF
>TRBV10-3|TRBJ2-1|.
CAISEPHPGQGRGEQFF
>TRBV7-2|TRBJ1-2|.
CASSYPLTTGDYGYTF
>TRBV6-6|TRBJ1-2|.
CASTRQGGYGYTF
>TRBV30|TRBJ2-7|.
CAWSGGGPGEQYF
>TRBV28|TRBJ2-7|.
CASSSNNPGQSYEQYF
>TRBV2|TRBJ1-1|once
CASSEAERMNTEAFF
>TRBV5-1|TRBJ2-1|.
CASSLPYSSDEQFF
>TRBV11-2|TRBJ1-1|.
CASGGEAFF
>TRBV11-2|TRBJ2-7|few
CASSLGDWAYEQYF
>TRBV7-3|TRBJ2-2|.
CASSFGASGELFF
>TRBV27|TRBJ2-5|.
CASSFRGPSSQYF
>TRBV27|TRBJ1-3|.
CASSLTGEIGNTIYF
>TRBV28|TRBJ2-1|.
CASSQTSGRELF
>TRBV7-9|TRBJ2-5|few
CASSRPGLAVQETQYF
>TRBV5-1|TRBJ1-1|.
CASSWTGANTEAFF
>TRBV5-1|TRBJ2-5|.
CASSSGLAEAETQYF
>TRBV7-7|TRBJ2-5|.
CASSLQTSGQETQYF
>TRBV5-1|TRBJ2-1|.
CASSNRGSSPGEQFF
>TRBV20-1|TRBJ1-5|few
CSAPGTQPQHF
>TRBV27|TRBJ1-1|.
CASSVQGGNTEAFF
>TRBV16|TRBJ2-7|.
CASSQFLAGEGEQYF
>TRBV9|TRBJ2-5|.
CASSVTIPGLAGEETQYF
>TRBV6-1|TRBJ2-7|.
CASSEGPGFSYEQYF
>TRBV5-3|TRBJ2-7|few
CARSLVSEALEQYF
>TRBV18|TRBJ2-1|.
CASSPPGLLPQFF
>TRBV10-1|TRBJ2-3|few
CASSGDTFGTQYF
>TRBV6-6|TRBJ1-5|once
CASSYSRQGNQPQHF
>TRBV2|TRBJ2-1|few
CASIPGLAGDNEQFF